The 2 T cell receptor beta chains below were found in one sample sequenced in a study of patients and donors after allogeneic stem cell transplantation (dated by TCRdb to about 2020). Library preparation was by RT-PCR. Sequencing took place on a NextSeq 550. Starting from the raw public reads, TCRdb applied fastp trimming at Q25, assembled clones with MiXCR and retained in-frame beta chains. Every entry covers one CDR3 protein and lists the most common genes and DNA from its rows. This sample holds 800,000 to 1,000,000 distinct CDR3 sequences; more than 15% were observed only once. 5.5% to 6.5% of the sample belongs to the ten largest clones. Sample: blood, either unsorted or a sorted T cell fraction (not recorded which). These receptors came from a human donor who was either an allogeneic HSCT recipient or a stem cell or donor lymphocyte infusion donor (not recorded which). It is not recorded whose cells these are; they may come from a transplant donor.

Only one count was recorded for this clonotype. The V call is TRBV20-1, the J call TRBJ2-3; TRBD2 agrees at 8 bases. The CDR3 contains 18 residues. V trimming: 6 bases; J trimming: 0 bases; junction bases outside the gene matches: 17. CDR1 and CDR2 (germline): DFQATT, SNEGSKA (reference sequence). This CDR3 reads CSAQLGTSSPPSTDTQYF. CDR3 coding DNA: TGCAGTGCCCAGTTAGGGACTAGTTCCCCCCCAAGCACAGATACGCAGTATTTT.

This clonotype was found a few times. V usage is TRBV3-1 and J usage is TRBJ2-1; no definite D call. Trimming took off 4 bases at V and 5 bases at J, with 9 bases between the two ends. In germline, CDR1 is LGHDT, CDR2 YNNKEL (reference sequence). CDR3 size: 13 residues. CDR3 DNA sequence: TGTGCCAGCAGCCTCAAGTGGAACAATGAGCAGTTCTTC. Its protein product is CASSLKWNNEQFF.